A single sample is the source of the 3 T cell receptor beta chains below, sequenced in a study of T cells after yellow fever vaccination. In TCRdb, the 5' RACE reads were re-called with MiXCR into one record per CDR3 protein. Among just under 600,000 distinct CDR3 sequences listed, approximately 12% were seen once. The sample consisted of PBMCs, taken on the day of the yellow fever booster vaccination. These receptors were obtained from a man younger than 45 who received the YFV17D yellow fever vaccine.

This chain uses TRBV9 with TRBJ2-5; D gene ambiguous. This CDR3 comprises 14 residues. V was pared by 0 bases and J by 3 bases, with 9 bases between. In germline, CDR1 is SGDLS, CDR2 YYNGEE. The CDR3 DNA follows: TGTGCCAGCAGCGTAGGGAGCAGAGAAGAGACCCAGTACTTC. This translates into CASSVGSREETQYF.

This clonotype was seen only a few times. In nucleotides, the CDR3 is TGTGCCAGCAGTTACCTGGCTGTCGGAAACTATGGCTACACCTTC. This sequence encodes CASSYLAVGNYGYTF. The rearrangement joins TRBV6-2 or TRBV6-3 to TRBJ1-2; no reliable D call. Germline CDR1 MNHEY, CDR2 SVGEGT. Trimming pared 2 bases from V and 2 bases from J, leaving 12 bases between. CDR3 length equals 15 residues.

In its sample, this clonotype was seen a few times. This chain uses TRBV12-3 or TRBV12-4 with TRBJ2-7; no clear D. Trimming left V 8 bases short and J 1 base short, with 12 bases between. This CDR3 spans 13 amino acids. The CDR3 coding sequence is TGTGCCAGCCAAGGGCCCCTTTCCTACGAGCAGTACTTC. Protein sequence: CASQGPLSYEQYF.